Below, 30 T cell receptor beta chains from the same sample are listed, as sequenced in a study of shared clonotypes between healthy human individuals. Profiled with immunoSEQ multiplex PCR; TCRdb holds only in-frame clones, not every one. The table has 950,000 to 1,100,000 clones, around 78% seen once. Sequencing was carried out using memory CD4+ T cells from PBMCs. Subset specified: CD45RA-negative fraction. Receptors originate from a man between 18 and 29 years old in good health. Some clones in this sample may be carry-over from other donors' samples.

The gene calls are TRBV18 and TRBJ1-2; D is uncertain. V was cut by 4 bases and J by 8 bases, with 14 bases left in between. In germline, CDR1 is KGHSH, CDR2 LQKENI. The CDR3 length is 13 residues. CDR3 amino acids: CASSRNHDGGYTF. CDR3 in DNA: TGTGCCAGCTCACGTAACCACGACGGGGGCTACACCTTC.

This clone was counted at least ten times. V usage is TRBV15 and J usage is TRBJ2-3; possibly TRBD2 for D (5 bases). The germline CDR1 and CDR2 sequences are LNHNV and YYDKDF (reference sequence). Trimming removed 5 bases at V and 0 bases at J, with 9 bases between. This CDR3 region has 14 residues. The CDR3 DNA follows: TGTGCCACCAGCGACGGCGGGAGCACAGATACGCAGTATTTT. This translates into CATSDGGSTDTQYF. Together with reference TRBV15 and TRBJ2-3, the CDR3 gives the full variable domain: DAMVIQNPRYQVTQFGKPVTLSCSQTLNHNVMYWYQQKSSQAPKLLFHYYDKDFNNEADTPDNFQSRRPNTSFCFLDIRSPGLGDTAMYLCATSDGGSTDTQYFGPGTRLTVL.

This chain uses TRBV6-5 with TRBJ1-1; tentative D call: TRBD1 (6 bases). CDR1 is MNHEY, CDR2 SVGAGI, per germline. The CDR3 is made up of 14 amino acids. V was clipped by 7 bases and J by 1 base, with 13 bases between them. DNA of the CDR3: TGTGCCAGCACTAGGACAGCCCAGAACACTGAAGCTTTCTTT. Amino acid sequence: CASTRTAQNTEAFF.

The chain is built from TRBV28 and TRBJ2-6; D is possibly TRBD1 or TRBD2 (5 bases each). Germline lookup yields CDR1 MDHEN and CDR2 SYDVKM. V was shortened by 5 bases and J by 0 bases, with 17 bases between the two germline ends. CDR3 size: 18 residues. The CDR3 spells CASSPYRDRYSGANVLTF. The CDR3 nucleotides read TGTGCCAGCAGTCCGTACCGGGACCGATACTCTGGGGCCAACGTCCTGACTTTC.

This clone was counted only a few times. The chain joins TRBV4-3 to TRBJ1-4; unclear D gene. In germline, CDR1 is LGHNA, CDR2 YSLEER. This CDR3 has 14 residues. V was shortened by 3 bases and J by 8 bases, with 13 bases between the two germline ends. CDR3 sequence reads: CASSQPPLSEKLFF. The CDR3 nucleotides are TGCGCCAGCAGCCAGCCCCCCTTATCAGAAAAACTGTTTTTT.

The chain has TRBV28 and TRBJ2-2; D gene ambiguous. The CDR3 runs to 16 residues. CDR1 MDHEN and CDR2 SYDVKM come from the germline V gene. V lost 2 bases and J 0 bases, leaving 10 bases between the germline ends. DNA of the CDR3: TGTGCCAGCAGTTTACAAAAGGCCCCGAACACCGGGGAGCTGTTTTTT. As protein: CASSLQKAPNTGELFF.

The sample holds one count of this clone. The chain combines TRBV29-1 with TRBJ1-2, with D perhaps matching TRBD1 (6 bases). This CDR3 spans 14 amino acids. Germline CDR1 reads SQVTM; CDR2 reads ANQGSEA. V was trimmed by 3 bases and J by 2 bases, leaving 13 bases between them. The CDR3 is CSVEPRQVNYGYTF. CDR3 DNA sequence: TGCAGCGTTGAGCCCAGACAGGTCAACTATGGCTACACCTTC.

V is TRBV5-6 and J is TRBJ2-7; tentatively, D is TRBD1 or TRBD2 (5 bases each). The CDR3 sequence is 15 residues long. CDR1 and CDR2 (germline): SGHDT, YYEEEE. Trimming removed 4 bases from V and 0 bases from J, with 14 bases in between. The CDR3, as DNA: TGTGCCAGCAGCCCAGGGCAGCGGTTCTCCTACGAGCAGTACTTC. Its translation: CASSPGQRFSYEQYF.

V and J are TRBV10-3 and TRBJ2-5, with 9 bases that match TRBD2. The germline CDR1 and CDR2 sequences are ENHRY and SYGVKD. The CDR3 consists of 15 residues. V shed 10 bases and J 4 bases; nucleotides not matched to a gene: 13. CDR3 sequence: CATCLGAGGGETQYF. The CDR3 bases are TGTGCCACCTGTCTGGGTGCGGGAGGGGGAGAGACCCAGTACTTC.

The chain recombines TRBV11-2 with TRBJ2-7, with D unresolved. The CDR3 contains 16 residues. Germline V gene lookup returns CDR1 SGHAT and CDR2 FQNNGV. V lost 1 base and J 3 bases, leaving 16 bases between the germline ends. The CDR3 loop reads CASSLVFSNMGYEQYF. The CDR3 DNA reads as TGTGCCAGCAGCTTAGTTTTTTCAAACATGGGCTACGAGCAGTACTTC.

V and J are TRBV10-1 and TRBJ2-5, with D unresolved. The ends were cut back, 0 bases at V and 3 bases at J, with 8 bases in the middle. The CDR3 covers 14 residues. Germline V gene sequence: CDR1 WNHNN, CDR2 SYGVQD (reference sequence). CDR3: CASSESGSEETQYF. Here the CDR3 DNA reads TGCGCCAGCAGTGAGTCCGGGTCGGAAGAGACCCAGTACTTC.

The chain employs TRBV11-1 and TRBJ1-2; 8 bases are a match to TRBD1. Germline values: CDR1 SGHAT, CDR2 FQDESV (reference sequence). V gave up 3 bases and J gave up 6 bases; unmatched junction bases: 9. CDR3 size: 15 residues. Written as DNA, the CDR3 is TGTGCCAGCAGCTTGAGCCCGCAGGGGGCCCATGGCTACACCTTC. Its protein product is CASSLSPQGAHGYTF.

The rearrangement links TRBV4-3 to TRBJ2-7; tentative D call: TRBD2 (5 bases). The V gene's germline CDR1 is LGHNA and CDR2 YSLEER. The CDR3 has 15 amino acids. V lost 4 bases to trimming and J lost 4 bases, with 17 bases between them. The CDR3 loop is CASSPYPGERYEQYF. CDR3 DNA sequence: TGCGCCAGCAGCCCTTACCCCGGGGAACGATACGAGCAGTACTTC.

This clone was observed a handful of times. The V call is TRBV29-1, the J call TRBJ2-7, with D tentatively TRBD1 or TRBD2 (5 bases each). With 6 bases removed from V and 7 bases from J, the gap between germline ends came to 19 bases. This CDR3 spans 13 amino acids. Germline values: CDR1 SQVTM, CDR2 ANQGSEA. CDR3 DNA: TGCAGCGTACGCCGGGACGGCGTAGGGGAGCAGTACTTC. Protein product: CSVRRDGVGEQYF.

In this sample, this clone turned up a few times. V and J are TRBV27 and TRBJ1-5, with a possible D match to TRBD1 (6 bases). Deletions cut 8 bases from V and 1 base from J, with 18 bases between. This CDR3 comprises 16 residues. Per germline, CDR1 MNHEY and CDR2 SMNVEV (reference sequence). CDR3 DNA sequence: TGTGCCAGCCGGTCGGGCAGGGGAGGAAGCAATCAGCCCCAGCATTTT. Amino acids: CASRSGRGGSNQPQHF.

This clone was counted a single time. J is TRBJ2-2 and V is TRBV6-6; a possible D gene is TRBD2 (6 bases). Germline V lookup: CDR1 MNHNY, CDR2 SVGAGI (reference sequence). The CDR3 runs to 15 residues. Trimming pared 6 bases from V and 6 bases from J, leaving 17 bases between. The chain's CDR3 is CASSRLVRGSGELFF. In nucleotides, the CDR3 is TGTGCCAGCAGCCGACTAGTAAGAGGCTCCGGGGAGCTGTTTTTT.

The J gene is TRBJ1-2, the V gene TRBV28; 8 bases are shared with TRBD1. Looked up from germline, CDR1 is MDHEN and CDR2 is SYDVKM. This CDR3 has 16 residues. V shed 4 bases, J shed 4 bases, and the junction held 11 bases outside the gene matches. The CDR3 loop is CASSSPGTGLPYGYTF. The CDR3 nucleotides read TGTGCCAGCAGTTCCCCCGGGACAGGCTTACCCTATGGCTACACCTTC.

This chain uses TRBV29-1 with TRBJ2-7; a possible D gene is TRBD1 (6 bases). This CDR3 has 11 residues. CDR1 is SQVTM and CDR2 is ANQGSEA in the germline V gene. Trimming stripped 7 bases from V and 6 bases from J, with 13 bases between. The CDR3 nucleotides read TGCAGCGCCACACAGGGTTCCGAGCAGTACTTC. Encoded protein: CSATQGSEQYF.

V gene TRBV18 combines with J gene TRBJ1-2; 10 bases line up with TRBD1. Trimming took 3 bases from V and 3 from J; bases not matched to a gene: 10. Germline assignment: CDR1 KGHSH and CDR2 LQKENI. The CDR3 has 17 amino acids. The CDR3 loop reads CASSPGQGSPRDYGYTF. In DNA form, the CDR3 reads TGTGCCAGCTCACCGGGACAGGGGAGCCCCCGGGACTATGGCTACACCTTC. The full variable domain, rest sourced from reference TRBV18 and TRBJ1-2, is NAGVMQNPRHLVRRRGQEARLRCSPMKGHSHVYWYRQLPEEGLKFMVYLQKENIIDESGMPKERFSAEFPKEGPSILRIQQVVRGDSAAYFCASSPGQGSPRDYGYTFGSGTRLTVV.

V usage is TRBV18 and J usage is TRBJ1-4; maybe TRBD1 (5 bases). Trimming shortened V by 3 bases and J by 7 bases, and 15 bases separated the two germline ends. The germline gives CDR1 KGHSH, CDR2 LQKENI. There are 15 residues in the CDR3. CDR3 nucleotide sequence: TGTGCCAGCTCACCTGTCAGGGATTGGGGTGAAAAACTGTTTTTT. It is translated as CASSPVRDWGEKLFF.

This chain joins TRBV7-6 and TRBJ2-5; 7 nucleotides align to TRBD2. This CDR3 has 14 amino acids. V lost 5 bases to trimming and J lost 9 bases; unmatched junction nucleotides: 12. CDR1 is SGHVS and CDR2 is FNYEAQ in the germline V gene. The CDR3 nucleotides are TGTGCCAGCAGCACTCTACGGGACCGGGGGGCCCAGTACTTC. Protein product: CASSTLRDRGAQYF.

The chain links TRBV20-1 to TRBJ2-3, with D hard to call. CDR1 DFQATT and CDR2 SNEGSKA come from the germline V gene (reference sequence). The CDR3 has 11 residues. V was shortened by 6 bases and J by 2 bases, with 6 bases between the two germline ends. CDR3 in DNA: TGCAGTGCGTCTATCACAGATACGCAGTATTTT. It encodes CSASITDTQYF.

Of note for this clone: Distinct nucleotide sequences in the sample also encode this CDR3. The genes are TRBV18 and TRBJ2-7; weak D call: TRBD1 (5 bases). This CDR3 region has 12 residues. Germline values: CDR1 KGHSH, CDR2 LQKENI. Trimming shortened V by 4 bases and J by 5 bases, and 9 bases separated the two germline ends. Here the CDR3 reads CASSQGANEQYF. CDR3 DNA sequence: TGTGCCAGCTCACAAGGGGCGAACGAGCAGTACTTC.

Comment on this clone: This may arise from a read error, as a much more abundant clone is one base away. The sample contains more than one DNA sequence encoding this CDR3. This sequence joins TRBV7-2 and TRBJ2-1; no clear D gene. The CDR3 has 13 amino acids. Trimming stripped 1 base from V and 2 bases from J, with 3 bases between. Germline CDR1 SGHTA, CDR2 FQGNSA. CDR3 coding DNA: TGTGCCAGCAGCTTAGGTGCCTACAATGAGCAGTTCTTC. Encoded protein: CASSLGAYNEQFF.

The rearrangement joins TRBV27 to TRBJ1-1, with TRBD1 matching over 7 bases. Germline trimming cut 5 bases from V and 3 bases from J; bases unmatched to any gene: 9. This CDR3 has 15 residues. Germline lookup yields CDR1 MNHEY and CDR2 SMNVEV (reference sequence). Here the CDR3 reads CASSPLTRGDTEAFF. The CDR3 DNA sequence: TGTGCCAGCAGTCCCCTGACCAGGGGGGACACTGAAGCTTTCTTT.

The CDR3 DNA reads as TGCGCCAGCAGCGCCGCCGGGCTCCTCGGAGCCGAGCAGTACTTC. It codes for CASSAAGLLGAEQYF. The V gene is TRBV5-1, the J gene TRBJ2-7; no firm D call. Trimming stripped 4 bases from V and 6 bases from J, with 20 bases between. CDR1 is SGHRS and CDR2 is YFSETQ in the germline V gene. CDR3 length: 15 amino acids.

The CDR3 sequence is CASSLATKRVTDTQYF. In DNA form, the CDR3 reads TGTGCCAGCAGCTTGGCTACCAAGCGGGTCACAGATACGCAGTATTTT. V usage is TRBV5-4 and J usage is TRBJ2-3, with D perhaps matching TRBD2 (6 bases). Germline V lookup: CDR1 SGHNT, CDR2 YYREEE (reference sequence). Trimming stripped 0 bases from V and 2 bases from J, with 13 bases between. The CDR3 is made up of 16 amino acids.

The V call is TRBV29-1, the J call TRBJ2-5; 10 nucleotides match TRBD1. The end of the DNA fits TRBJ2-7 better, so the J call may be wrong. Germline V gene data show CDR1 as SQVTM and CDR2 as ANQGSEA. The CDR3 consists of 14 residues. DNA for the CDR3: TGCAGCGTTGACCCGGGACAGGGGACCTACGAGCAGTACTTC. Translated, it gives CSVDPGQGTYEQYF.

This clone has a handful of counts. This same CDR3 is encoded by further DNA sequences in the sample. The CDR3 nucleotides read TGCGCCAGCAGCCAAGATGGACGGGAGCTGTTTTTT. It codes for CASSQDGRELFF. The chain recombines TRBV4-3 with TRBJ2-2; D unresolved. The CDR3 loop spans 12 amino acids. Germline assignment: CDR1 LGHNA and CDR2 YSLEER. V gave up 0 bases and J gave up 9 bases, with 5 bases separating them.

The gene calls are TRBV2 and TRBJ2-2; 7 nucleotides agree with TRBD2. V dropped 9 bases and J dropped 6; count of bases not matched to a gene: 10. The CDR3 has 14 amino acids. In germline, CDR1 is SNHLY, CDR2 FYNNEI. The CDR3 DNA follows: TGTGCCAGTAACCTGGCGGGAGCGTCCGGGGAGCTGTTTTTT. Protein product: CASNLAGASGELFF.